The rows below give T cell receptor beta chains drawn from one sample of a study of PD-L1 blockade in urothelial cancer. TCRdb keeps only in-frame clones here, not all; method: immunoSEQ multiplex PCR. The sample has some 120,000 clones, roughly 91% seen once. Sample: PBMCs, taken around atezolizumab (anti-PD-L1) treatment. These receptors originate from a man aged 55 to 70 with urothelial cancer. CDR3s include the opening cysteine and the closing phenylalanine or tryptophan. The D gene is left open where the match is weak. Clone size is not always given. Where it is, it says once, few, many or a class for expanded clones.

>-|few|TRBJ2-3|TRBV15
CATSRPWGAFTQYF
TGTGCCACCAGCAGACCCTGGGGAGCCTTTACGCAGTATTTT
>-|-|TRBJ1-4|TRBV4-1
CASSPTENNEKLFF
TGCGCCAGCAGCCCGACAGAGAATAATGAAAAACTGTTTTTT
>-|-|TRBJ1-4|TRBV5-1
CASSLSGSNEKLFF
TGCGCCAGCAGCTTGTCGGGGTCAAATGAAAAACTGTTTTTT
>TRBD2|once|TRBJ2-2|TRBV7-3
CASSPGLAIGELFF
TGTGCCAGCAGCCCGGGACTAGCAATCGGGGAGCTGTTTTTT
>-|-|TRBJ1-5|TRBV18
CASSPPSAGLNQPQHF
TGTGCCAGCTCACCACCCTCGGCGGGGCTCAATCAGCCCCAGCATTTT
>TRBD2|-|TRBJ2-7|TRBV14
CASSPTLVAGVYTYEQYF
TGTGCCAGCAGCCCGACGCTTGTAGCGGGAGTGTATACCTACGAGCAGTACTTC
>TRBD1|-|TRBJ1-1|TRBV7-3
CASSPRQGARAFF
TGTGCCAGCAGCCCACGACAGGGGGCGCGAGCTTTCTTT
>TRBD1|-|TRBJ1-6|TRBV6-1
CASSELGQGGSPLHF
TGTGCCAGCAGTGAGCTGGGACAGGGAGGTTCACCCCTCCACTTT
>-|-|TRBJ2-7|TRBV15
CATSRDRTAAYEQYF
TGTGCCACCAGCAGAGATCGGACAGCAGCCTACGAGCAGTACTTC
>TRBD1|-|TRBJ1-4|TRBV18
CASSPPGQANEKLFF
TGTGCCAGCTCACCACCGGGACAGGCGAATGAAAAACTGTTTTTT
>-|-|TRBJ1-1|TRBV7-9
CASSLEGTSTEAFF
TGTGCCAGCAGCTTAGAAGGGACATCCACTGAAGCTTTCTTT
>-|-|TRBJ2-3|TRBV11-3
CASSPFYTDTQYF
TGTGCCAGCAGCCCCTTTTACACAGATACGCAGTATTTT
>TRBD2|-|TRBJ2-1|TRBV30
CACSSGSYNEQFF
TGTGCTTGTTCTAGCGGATCCTACAATGAGCAGTTCTTC
>-|-|TRBJ1-4|TRBV4-1
CASSQDPGEEKLFF
TGCGCCAGCAGCCAAGATCCTGGTGAGGAAAAACTGTTTTTT
>-|-|TRBJ2-3|TRBV10-3
CAISESQDTQYF
TGTGCCATCAGTGAGTCCCAAGATACGCAGTATTTT
>TRBD1|once|TRBJ2-2|TRBV5-1
CASSAGQGNTGELFF
TGCGCCAGCAGCGCAGGACAGGGTAACACCGGGGAGCTGTTTTTT
>-|-|TRBJ2-2|TRBV9
CASSVGTAGTGELFF
TGTGCCAGCAGCGTTGGGACAGCGGGCACCGGGGAGCTGTTTTTT
>-|-|TRBJ1-4|TRBV5-4
CASSLGGGEKLFF
TGTGCCAGCAGCTTAGGGGGGGGAGAAAAACTGTTTTTT
>TRBD1|-|TRBJ1-1|TRBV7-8
CASSLRQGAEAFF
TGTGCCAGCAGCTTAAGACAGGGGGCTGAAGCTTTCTTT
>-|-|TRBJ2-3|TRBV2
CASSVSDLGDTQYF
TGTGCCAGCAGTGTGTCTGACTTGGGAGATACGCAGTATTTT
>TRBD2|few|TRBJ2-3|TRBV2
CASSEPAGGSPTQYF
TGTGCCAGCAGTGAGCCCGCGGGGGGTTCCCCTACGCAGTATTTT
>-|-|TRBJ1-4|TRBV5-6
CASSLEQGGEKLFF
TGTGCCAGCAGCTTGGAGCAGGGCGGTGAAAAACTGTTTTTT
>-|-|TRBJ2-7|TRBV18
CASSEVRFHEQYF
TGTGCCAGCTCGGAGGTTAGGTTCCACGAGCAGTACTTC
>TRBD1|once|TRBJ1-2|TRBV28
CASSPSGGVGYTF
TGTGCCAGCAGTCCATCAGGGGGTGTTGGCTACACCTTC
>TRBD2|-|TRBJ2-3|TRBV5-1
CASTAGSTDTQYF
TGCGCCAGCACAGCGGGAAGCACCGATACGCAGTATTTT
>-|-|TRBJ2-3|TRBV11-3
CAIRMGRSTDTQYF
TGTGCCATCAGAATGGGGCGGAGCACAGATACGCAGTATTTT
>TRBD2|-|TRBJ2-1|TRBV5-1
CASSSTSSGRSNEQFF
TGCGCCAGCAGCTCCACCTCTAGCGGGAGGTCCAATGAGCAGTTCTTC
>TRBD2|-|TRBJ2-7|TRBV28
CASRTLGGSDEYF
TGTGCCAGCAGGACTCTTGGCGGGAGTGACGAGTACTTC
>TRBD2|-|TRBJ2-1|TRBV28
CASNVGTGGEQFF
TGTGCCAGCAATGTGGGGACGGGGGGGGAGCAGTTCTTC
>-|-|TRBJ2-3|TRBV18
CASSPGQGKTSTDTQYF
TGTGCCAGCTCACCAGGACAAGGGAAAACTAGCACAGATACGCAGTATTTT
>TRBD1|-|TRBJ1-2|TRBV5-6
CASSLGTGYNGYTF
TGTGCCAGCAGCTTGGGGACAGGGTACAATGGCTACACCTTC
>-|-|TRBJ2-5|TRBV9
CASSVAGAETQYF
TGTGCCAGCAGCGTAGCGGGAGCGGAGACCCAGTACTTC
>TRBD2|-|TRBJ2-2|TRBV7-6
CASKASGANTGELFF
TGTGCCAGCAAGGCTAGCGGGGCGAACACCGGGGAGCTGTTTTTT
>-|-|TRBJ1-1|TRBV6-1
CAGSTLQMATEAFF
TGTGCCGGCAGTACCCTTCAGATGGCCACTGAAGCTTTCTTT
>-|-|TRBJ2-2|TRBV11-3
CASSLVSAENTGELFF
TGTGCCAGCAGCTTAGTAAGCGCCGAGAACACCGGGGAGCTGTTTTTT
>-|few|TRBJ2-7|TRBV20-1
CSASYSGQYF
TGCAGTGCTAGCTACTCGGGGCAGTACTTC
>TRBD2|once|TRBJ2-7|TRBV5-4
CASSPGGAGRFEQYF
TGTGCCAGCAGCCCAGGTGGAGCGGGGCGGTTCGAGCAGTACTTC
>TRBD1|-|TRBJ2-7|TRBV30
CAWGTGLTYEQYF
TGTGCCTGGGGGACAGGCTTAACCTACGAGCAGTACTTC
>TRBD1|once|TRBJ1-2|TRBV5-1
CASSLGQGVDYGYTF
TGCGCCAGCAGCTTGGGTCAGGGGGTAGACTATGGCTACACCTTC
>-|-|TRBJ1-1|TRBV6-6
CASRPQGMNTEAFF
TGTGCCAGCAGACCACAGGGCATGAACACTGAAGCTTTCTTT
>TRBD1|-|TRBJ1-2|TRBV10-3
CAISEPTGDNYGYTF
TGTGCCATCAGTGAGCCGACAGGGGACAACTATGGCTACACCTTC
>TRBD1|-|TRBJ1-4|TRBV5-1
CASSRGQGGLGEKLFF
TGCGCCAGCAGCAGAGGACAGGGCGGGTTAGGCGAAAAACTGTTTTTT
>-|-|TRBJ1-6|TRBV5-4
CASSLGGGGTSNNSPLHF
TGTGCCAGCAGCTTGGGCGGAGGGGGGACTAGTAATAATTCACCCCTCCACTTT
>TRBD2|-|TRBJ2-1|TRBV29-1
CSVEGRGAYNEQFF
TGCAGCGTTGAGGGGCGGGGGGCTTACAATGAGCAGTTCTTC
>-|-|TRBJ2-5|TRBV9
CASSPTGTETQYF
TGTGCCAGCAGCCCCACCGGGACTGAGACCCAGTACTTC
>-|-|TRBJ2-4|TRBV11-3
CASSFPLGDSKNIQYF
TGTGCCAGCAGCTTCCCCCTGGGGGACTCCAAAAACATTCAGTACTTC
>TRBD1|-|TRBJ2-6|TRBV5-1
CASSLVAGGAIGANVLTF
TGCGCCAGCAGCTTGGTCGCAGGGGGCGCGATTGGGGCCAACGTCCTGACTTTC
>TRBD1|-|TRBJ2-1|TRBV29-1
CSVKTGAYNEQFF
TGCAGCGTTAAAACAGGGGCCTACAATGAGCAGTTCTTC
>TRBD2|once|TRBJ2-6|TRBV4-2
CASSQTGLAGGSGANVLTF
TGTGCCAGCAGCCAGACGGGACTAGCGGGAGGATCCGGGGCCAACGTCCTGACTTTC
>-|-|TRBJ1-1|TRBV5-1
CASSPGPGANTEAFF
TGCGCCAGCAGTCCAGGCCCAGGCGCGAACACTGAAGCTTTCTTT
>TRBD2|-|TRBJ2-7|TRBV28
CATRAGILAEYEQYF
TGTGCCACCAGGGCGGGGATACTAGCGGAGTACGAGCAGTACTTC
>-|-|TRBJ2-2|TRBV15
CATSRLELGFGTGELFF
TGTGCCACCAGCAGATTGGAGCTCGGATTCGGGACCGGGGAGCTGTTTTTT
>-|-|TRBJ1-3|TRBV11-3
CASSLDGGSGNTIYF
TGTGCCAGCAGCTTAGACGGCGGCTCTGGAAACACCATATATTTT
>-|-|TRBJ2-2|TRBV10-3
CAISGRVENTGELFF
TGTGCCATCAGTGGGAGGGTTGAAAACACCGGGGAGCTGTTTTTT
>TRBD1|-|TRBJ2-7|TRBV5-1
CASTPGGQGGYEQYF
TGCGCCAGTACCCCGGGGGGACAGGGGGGCTACGAGCAGTACTTC
>-|-|TRBJ2-3|TRBV5-1
CASSRWTVTDTQYF
TGCGCCAGCAGCCGATGGACAGTCACAGATACGCAGTATTTT
>-|-|TRBJ1-5|TRBV29-1
CSVRSGNQPQHF
TGCAGCGTACGATCGGGGAATCAGCCCCAGCATTTT
>TRBD1|-|TRBJ1-2|TRBV30
CAWSVGGDYGYTF
TGTGCCTGGAGTGTAGGGGGCGACTATGGCTACACCTTC
>-|-|TRBJ2-2|TRBV11-1
CASSYMGLASTGELFF
TGTGCCAGCAGCTACATGGGGCTAGCGAGTACCGGGGAGCTGTTTTTT